This entry concerns a single T cell receptor beta chain. Its antigen remains unidentified. Per-base quality was not reported, and no clone a single base away is much larger than it. The data are from a study of blood T cell repertoires in COVID-19 (dated by TCRdb to the early 2020s). For the wider study: Samples covering the acute and convalescent phases of COVID-19 were provided by collaborators in the United States, Italy and Spain. Deeply sampled blood TCRbeta repertoires from subjects exposed to, actively infected with, or recovered from COVID-19 were included in the dataset. A de-identified subject ID, COVID-19 status, age in years and sex were almost always included in the sample metadata. The material from the prospective study consisted of cDNA or gDNA derived from T cells, B-cell-depleted T cells, or PBMCs. The samples were drawn from the first 160 participants of the ongoing ImmuneRACE study and from roughly 1,300 subjects provided by 6 global collaborators. Where HLA class I and class II types were available, the types were taken from metadata supplied by the sample provider, not from assay-based typing. The repertoires were released in a freely available public database meant as a resource for research on the immune response to SARS-CoV-2. The paper as a whole reports these results and caveats: The quantity of clinical and demographic metadata differed by source and by participant and was supplied without curation.

Reading the germline V gene (reference sequence) gives CDR1 SGHKS and CDR2 YYEKEE. The CDR3 contains 15 residues, cysteine and phenylalanine counted. Of all the DNA, just the CDR3 is kept, 45 bases in frame from base 1. The V and J ends are trimmed by 5 bases and 5 bases, leaving 17 bases between them. The immunoSEQ Assay, a bias-controlled multiplex PCR, was used to amplify TCRbeta CDR3 regions from genomic DNA. The study's own analysis went as follows. Within the assay, amplification of reference gene primers was used to estimate how many nucleated cells each sample contained. Sequence reads were collapsed and filtered to measure the absolute abundance of every unique TCRbeta CDR3 rearrangement. For each sample, productive Simpson clonality was calculated as the square root of Simpson's diversity index across productive rearrangements. Not all clones reach the TCRdb copy of this immuneACCESS table, which keeps in-frame sequences only. Checked studies attribute under half of the gap to unresolved V genes and leave the rest unexplained. V, J and clone size are those of that table, while D and trimming were read from the DNA. This sample has 88,000 or so clones in its table, and 70% to 80% of those were observed once. Of the sample, 24% falls within the top ten clones.

Whole blood was collected in K2EDTA tubes by collaborating institutions according to the institutions' own protocols. For TCRbeta analysis, collaborators shipped samples as frozen whole blood, isolated PBMCs, or DNA extracted from either of those sample types. What was sequenced was peripheral blood. The sequence was obtained from a human donor in a cohort sampled during active COVID-19. The V and J segments used are TRBV5-5 and TRBJ1-5; the D gene is not confidently resolved. The CDR3 loop reads CASSTGIDRDQPQHF. The DNA sequence is TGTGCCAGCAGTACGGGTATCGACCGGGATCAGCCCCAGCATTTT.